Presented here are 22 T cell receptor beta chains from one specimen sequenced in a study of Ad26.COV2.S vaccination and SARS-CoV-2 variants. Libraries were prepared by immunoSEQ multiplex PCR; TCRdb keeps only in-frame clonotypes and omits some of them. The sample shows roughly 700,000 clones, about 89% of them seen only once. Documented treatment: 15 to 20 received Ad26.COV2.S at low or high dose, single or two shots; 5 received placebo; per-sample allocation not given. Specimens were obtained on day 63 following the first vaccine or placebo injection. Here the sequenced sample was peripheral blood, taken in a trial of Ad26.COV2.S vaccine versus placebo. These receptors were obtained from a person between 18 and 65 years old who received the Ad26.COV2.S COVID-19 vaccine or a placebo.

The CDR3 loop is CASVRQNQETQYF. CDR3 bases: TGTGCCAGCGTGCGGCAGAACCAAGAGACCCAGTACTTC. This chain links TRBV12-3 or TRBV12-4 with TRBJ2-5, with D uncertain. This CDR3 is 13 amino acids long. Trimming removed 8 bases from V and 0 bases from J, with 10 bases in between.

V gene TRBV3-1 (or the pseudogene TRBV3-2) combines with J gene TRBJ2-7; TRBD2 matches 11 bases. Germline CDR1 and CDR2: LGHDT and YNNKEL (reference sequence). The trim removed 6 bases at V and 6 bases at J, leaving 10 bases unmatched. This CDR3 spans 15 amino acids. DNA of the CDR3: TGTGCCAGCAGTCATAGCGGGAGGGCCGAGGCCGAGCAGTACTTC. This sequence encodes CASSHSGRAEAEQYF.

The chain combines TRBV11-2 with TRBJ1-3; D is ambiguous. The germline V gene encodes CDR1 SGHAT and CDR2 FQNNGV. V lost 0 bases and J lost 0, with 9 bases in between. This CDR3 region has 16 residues. The CDR3 region is CASSLEPSTSGNTIYF. The CDR3 DNA sequence: TGTGCCAGCAGCTTAGAACCCTCGACCTCTGGAAACACCATATATTTT.

The chain couples TRBV6-5 to TRBJ1-1; tentative D call: TRBD1 (6 bases). The CDR3 contains 13 residues. Trimming took 7 bases from V and 1 from J, leaving 10 bases between them. From germline, CDR1 is MNHEY and CDR2 SVGAGI. As DNA, the CDR3 is TGTGCCAGCATGACGACAGGGAACACTGAAGCTTTCTTT. It translates to CASMTTGNTEAFF.

The table lists this clone with a count of one. The chain's CDR3 is CSASVVGETQYF. CDR3 nucleotides: TGCAGTGCTAGTGTGGTCGGGGAGACCCAGTACTTC. The genes are TRBV20-1 and TRBJ2-5; unclear D gene. V lost 3 bases to trimming and J lost 5 bases, with 10 bases between them. Per the germline V gene, CDR1 is DFQATT and CDR2 is SNEGSKA (reference sequence). This CDR3 is 12 amino acids long.

V and J are TRBV19 and TRBJ2-5; 7 nucleotides agree with TRBD1. The germline CDR1 and CDR2 sequences are LNHDA and SQIVND (reference sequence). The junction had 2 bases not matched to a gene; V was cut back by 1 base and J by 3 bases. The CDR3 extends over 14 amino acids. CDR3 residues: CASSIVTGEETQYF. CDR3 bases: TGTGCCAGTAGTATAGTTACAGGGGAAGAGACCCAGTACTTC. Supplemented by reference TRBV19 and TRBJ2-5, the full variable domain reads DGGITQSPKYLFRKEGQNVTLSCEQNLNHDAMYWYRQDPGQGLRLIYYSQIVNDFQKGDIAEGYSVSREKKESFPLTVTSAQKNPTAFYLCASSIVTGEETQYFGPGTRLLVL.

This clone was detected only a few times. The chain is built from TRBV14 and TRBJ2-7; D is ambiguous. The ends were cut back, 1 base at V and 5 bases at J, with 15 bases in the middle. The CDR3 has 15 residues. The V gene's germline CDR1 is SGHDN and CDR2 FVKESK. The CDR3 spells CASSQGGAIAHEQYF. CDR3 nucleotides: TGTGCCAGCAGCCAAGGTGGAGCTATAGCCCACGAGCAGTACTTC.

About this clone itself: This CDR3 is also generated by other DNA sequences in the sample. The chain employs TRBV3-1 (or the pseudogene TRBV3-2) and TRBJ1-6; D unresolved. The ends were cut back, 0 bases at V and 7 bases at J, with 4 bases in the middle. Germline CDR1 is LGHDT and CDR2 is YNNKEL (reference sequence). This CDR3 is built from 13 residues. The CDR3 nucleotides are TGTGCCAGCAGCCAAGAGGCGAATTCACCCCTCCACTTT. Protein sequence: CASSQEANSPLHF.

As for this clone: Because it lacks the conserved phenylalanine or tryptophan at the end, this CDR3 is likely a read error. The limits of the CDR3 on the DNA are not certain, so only TCRdb's listed CDR3 is given. The chain couples TRBV6-9 to TRBJ1-5; the DNA was not used to check the table's D call, TRBD1. Termini included, the CDR3 measures 11 amino acids. Per the germline V gene, CDR1 is MNHGY and CDR2 is SVAAGI. CDR3 protein: CASSFGTGAPA.

The rearrangement joins TRBV9 to TRBJ2-3; D remains unclear. There are 13 residues in the CDR3. Germline V gene data show CDR1 as SGDLS and CDR2 as YYNGEE. V was clipped by 0 bases and J by 3 bases, with 5 bases between them. In DNA, the CDR3 is TGTGCCAGCAGCGTAGATCTGACAGATACGCAGTATTTT. Its translation: CASSVDLTDTQYF.

This clone was recorded only once. The chain uses TRBV16 and TRBJ2-5; D unresolved. This CDR3 comprises 12 residues. Trimming took 4 bases from V and 5 from J, leaving 8 bases between them. Per germline, CDR1 KGHSY and CDR2 FQNENV. CDR3 DNA sequence: TGTGCCAGCAGCCTCAACGGGGAGACCCAGTACTTC. Protein product: CASSLNGETQYF. The entire variable domain, with the rest obtained from reference TRBV16 and TRBJ2-5, is as follows: GEEVAQTPKHLVRGEGQKAKLYCAPIKGHSYVFWYQQVLKNEFKFLISFQNENVFDETGMPKERFSAKCLPNSPCSLEIQATKLEDSAVYFCASSLNGETQYFGPGTRLLVL.

The J gene is TRBJ1-2, the V gene TRBV30; TRBD1 is a possible D gene (5 bases). With 3 bases removed from V and 2 bases from J, the gap between germline ends came to 10 bases. The CDR3 contains 13 residues. Germline-derived CDR1 and CDR2 are GTSNPN and SVGIG (reference sequence). DNA of the CDR3: TGTGCCTGGAGCTTACAGGCGAACTATGGCTACACCTTC. Translation: CAWSLQANYGYTF. Drawing the rest from reference TRBV30 and TRBJ1-2, the complete variable domain is SQTIHQWPATLVQPVGSPLSLECTVEGTSNPNLYWYRQAAGRGLQLLFYSVGIGQISSEVPQNLSASRPQDRQFILSSKKLLLSDSGFYLCAWSLQANYGYTFGSGTRLTVV.

The rearrangement joins TRBV18 to TRBJ2-5, with 8 bases fitting TRBD2. The germline gives CDR1 KGHSH, CDR2 LQKENI. V lost 6 bases and J lost 7; bases outside the gene matches: 7. CDR3 length: 13 residues. CDR3 protein: CASSAGGPGTQYF. In nucleotides, the CDR3 is TGTGCCAGCTCCGCGGGGGGCCCCGGGACCCAGTACTTC.

The chain employs TRBV5-1 and TRBJ2-7; D possibly corresponds to TRBD2 (6 bases). The germline V and J ends were trimmed by 3 bases and 6 bases, with 16 bases remaining between them. The CDR3 is 14 amino acids. CDR1 SGHRS and CDR2 YFSETQ come from the germline V gene. The CDR3 coding sequence is TGCGCCAGCAGCTCCTCCGGGACTTCAGGCGAGCAGTACTTC. Amino acid sequence: CASSSSGTSGEQYF.

The chain links TRBV24-1 to TRBJ2-2; weak D call: TRBD2 (6 bases). From germline, CDR1 is KGHDR and CDR2 SFDVKD. The CDR3 has 14 amino acids. The V end lost 12 bases, the J end lost 0 bases, and 13 bases lay between the germline ends. CDR3 in amino acids: CAAGGGTNTGELFF. For the CDR3, the DNA is TGTGCCGCCGGTGGAGGGACGAACACCGGGGAGCTGTTTTTT.

This clone showed up just once. The genes are TRBV5-1 and TRBJ1-3; 8 nucleotides line up with TRBD1. The CDR3 has 15 residues. Per the germline V gene, CDR1 is SGHRS and CDR2 is YFSETQ. Trimming cost V 2 bases and J 3 bases; bases outside gene matches: 4. CDR3 sequence (DNA): TGCGCCAGCAGCTTTTGGACAGGGATTGGAAACACCATATATTTT. Translating gives CASSFWTGIGNTIYF.

The V and J genes are TRBV20-1 and TRBJ1-5; D uncertain. V lost 3 bases to trimming and J lost 2 bases, with 8 bases between them. This CDR3 is 13 amino acids long. Germline V gene data show CDR1 as DFQATT and CDR2 as SNEGSKA (reference sequence). The CDR3 protein is CSASRMGNQPQHF. In nucleotides, the CDR3 is TGCAGTGCTAGTAGAATGGGCAATCAGCCCCAGCATTTT.

The J gene is TRBJ1-2, the V gene TRBV7-9, with D possibly matching TRBD1 (5 bases). CDR3 length: 15 residues. The germline V and J ends were trimmed by 3 bases and 1 base, with 12 bases remaining between them. Germline-derived CDR1 and CDR2 are SEHNR and FQNEAQ (reference sequence). CDR3 sequence reads: CASSFRQSFNYGYTF. CDR3 in DNA: TGTGCCAGCAGCTTCCGACAGAGTTTTAACTATGGCTACACCTTC. The variable domain in full, with the rest retrieved from reference TRBV7-9 and TRBJ1-2, is DTGVSQNPRHKITKRGQNVTFRCDPISEHNRLYWYRQTLGQGPEFLTYFQNEAQLEKSRLLSDRFSAERPKGSFSTLEIQRTEQGDSAMYLCASSFRQSFNYGYTFGSGTRLTVV.

A single count supports this clone. The chain has TRBV5-5 and TRBJ2-1; no clear D. Between the trimmed V and J ends, which lost 1 base and 9 bases, there was a span of 17 bases. The CDR3 consists of 15 residues. Germline lookup yields CDR1 SGHKS and CDR2 YYEKEE (reference sequence). The CDR3 is CASSLSNPITGEQFF. Here the CDR3 DNA reads TGTGCCAGCAGCTTGTCTAACCCCATCACGGGTGAGCAGTTCTTC.

The rearrangement joins TRBV10-3 to TRBJ1-6; D not resolved. V lost 8 bases, J lost 9 bases, and 8 bases lay in between. The CDR3 runs 11 residues. Per the germline V gene, CDR1 is ENHRY and CDR2 is SYGVKD. Here the CDR3 reads CAIGRSSPLHF. Here the CDR3 DNA reads TGTGCCATCGGGAGGTCTTCACCCCTCCACTTT.

The rearrangement joins TRBV5-8 to TRBJ1-1, with 10 bases matching TRBD1. The J segment lost 3 bases and the V segment lost 4 bases, leaving 9 bases of the junction unmatched. Germline V CDR1 and CDR2: SGHTS, YDEGEE. This CDR3 spans 16 amino acids. CDR3 protein: CASSPRTGGLHTEAFF. Written as DNA, the CDR3 is TGTGCCAGCAGCCCCCGGACAGGGGGGCTGCACACTGAAGCTTTCTTT. The full variable domain, its missing parts supplied by reference TRBV5-8 and TRBJ1-1, is EAGVTQSPTHLIKTRGQQATLRCSPISGHTSVYWYQQALGLGLQFLLWYDEGEERNRGNFPPRFSGRQFPNYSSELNVNALELEDSALYLCASSPRTGGLHTEAFFGQGTRLTVV.

The J gene is TRBJ2-7, the V gene TRBV29-1, with a possible D match to TRBD2 (6 bases). Trimming cost V 4 bases and J 0 bases, with 13 bases left between them. Germline CDR1 is SQVTM and CDR2 is ANQGSEA. CDR3 size: 14 residues. The CDR3 nucleotides are TGCAGCGTTGTATTCGCCGGGAGCTCCTACGAGCAGTACTTC. Translation: CSVVFAGSSYEQYF.